This T cell receptor beta chain was sequenced in a study of OX40 agonist ivuxolimab in advanced cancers. Study overall: Over 30% of patients had received prior checkpoint inhibitor therapy. Regarding the study as a whole: In CD8+ T cells, expanded clones were on average more numerous than in CD4+.

Assay used: immunoSEQ multiplex PCR; TCRdb lists only in-frame clones, some missing. The sample yields about 73,000 clones, 88% seen once. As concerns this clone: What it recognizes is unknown.

The germline gives CDR1 MDHEN, CDR2 SYDVKM. The CDR3 length is 12 residues. V lost 6 bases and J lost 6, with 12 bases in between. The sequences come from CD4+ or CD8+ T cells sorted from blood, collected in a trial of the OX40 agonist ivuxolimab. The source is an adult with an advanced solid tumor such as melanoma, head and neck, liver or kidney cancer. The rearrangement joins TRBV28 to TRBJ2-7, with D perhaps given as TRBD1 or TRBD2 (5 bases each). The CDR3 is CASSLEGSEQYF. The CDR3 coding sequence is TGTGCCAGCAGCCTAGAGGGGAGCGAGCAGTACTTC.